The sequence of this T cell receptor (beta chain) was determined in a study of graft-versus-host responses after intestinal transplantation. Study observations and caveats: Recipient-marrow GvH clones were detected, some having first appeared in ileum or blood. Levels of circulating GvH clones at their peak were associated with early post-transplant HvG declines.

CDR1 is MGHRA, CDR2 YSYEKL, per germline. CDR3 length: 11 residues. The V and J ends lost 8 bases and 8 bases respectively, with 9 bases between them. This clone is deemed medium-sized (0.01 to 0.1%). Its cognate antigen is unknown. The protocol was immunoSEQ multiplex PCR, while the TCRdb copy is restricted to in-frame clones and leaves out a portion. The data show about 64,000 clones, 90% seen once. The sequence was obtained from a human donor who was the organ donor for an intestinal transplant. This material consisted of unstimulated CD8+ T cells sorted from spleen or lymph node cells, taken before transplant. V is TRBV4-1 and J is TRBJ1-4; D is unclear. CDR3 amino acids: CASGGREKLFF. The CDR3 DNA reads TGCGCCAGCGGAGGGCGGGAAAAACTGTTTTTT.